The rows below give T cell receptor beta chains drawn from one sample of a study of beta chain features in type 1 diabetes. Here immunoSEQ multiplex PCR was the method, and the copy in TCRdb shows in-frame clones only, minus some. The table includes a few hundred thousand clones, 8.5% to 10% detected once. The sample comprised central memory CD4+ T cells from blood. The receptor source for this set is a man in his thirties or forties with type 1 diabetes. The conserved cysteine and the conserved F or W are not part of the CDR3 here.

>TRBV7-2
ASSLEVNHNEQF
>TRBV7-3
ASSRQSGTDTQY
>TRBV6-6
ASSYSGRLSGYT
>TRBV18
ASSPSSLGTGNSEQY
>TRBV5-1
ASSSPAAGGLGEQF
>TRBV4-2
ASSQDMPGETDTQY
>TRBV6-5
AIGRPVSYEQY
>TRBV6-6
ASPPCPTENYGYT
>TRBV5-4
ASSQDGGGAPL
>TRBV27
ASSKRTLSYEQY
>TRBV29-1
SIERTGNTGELF
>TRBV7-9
ASSYNRGTDTQY
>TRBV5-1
ASSLAPGGEQPQH
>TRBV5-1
ASSFETTNEKLF
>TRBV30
AWSVAGTPRDGYT
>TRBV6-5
ASTKRESLDTQY
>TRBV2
ASIRDRTEAF
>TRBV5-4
ASSLGPSGIGSDTQY
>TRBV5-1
ASSLDVDTDTQY
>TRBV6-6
ASSTPANTGELF
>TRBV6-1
ASGFRGPAQPQH
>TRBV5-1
ASSFGDTPYEQY
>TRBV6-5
ASSLHVVTGELF
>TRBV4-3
ASSPLADLAKNIQY
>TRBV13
ASSPTGQSGANVLT
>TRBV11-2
ASSLETGNTIY
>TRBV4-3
ASSQGTGGSTDTQY
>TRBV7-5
ASSWRDSAYGYT
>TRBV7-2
ASSLDSGSTDTQY
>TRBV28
ASRSGTVQETQY
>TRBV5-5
ASSRGTGLEAF
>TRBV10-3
AIPQRDRVGSNEKLF
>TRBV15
ATSRDGSSGEETQY
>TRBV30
AWRIMNTEAF
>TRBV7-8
ASSLVGSVNEQF
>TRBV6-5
ASRRQIDYEQY
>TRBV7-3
ASSLRGSAQETQY
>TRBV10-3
AIRGRLNTEAF
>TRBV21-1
ASSTRRSYEQY
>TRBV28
ASQREGAGQPQH
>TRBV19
ASSSEGGDEQF
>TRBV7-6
ASSWSGTNSGELF
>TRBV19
ASSTGQDYEQY
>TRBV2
ASRVNSNTEAF
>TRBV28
ASSPSGRESYEQY
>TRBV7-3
ASSSRRSGYT
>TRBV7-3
ASSLVSGTSGLDTQY
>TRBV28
ASLQGWNTEAF
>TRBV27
ASSRPRTGSYEQY